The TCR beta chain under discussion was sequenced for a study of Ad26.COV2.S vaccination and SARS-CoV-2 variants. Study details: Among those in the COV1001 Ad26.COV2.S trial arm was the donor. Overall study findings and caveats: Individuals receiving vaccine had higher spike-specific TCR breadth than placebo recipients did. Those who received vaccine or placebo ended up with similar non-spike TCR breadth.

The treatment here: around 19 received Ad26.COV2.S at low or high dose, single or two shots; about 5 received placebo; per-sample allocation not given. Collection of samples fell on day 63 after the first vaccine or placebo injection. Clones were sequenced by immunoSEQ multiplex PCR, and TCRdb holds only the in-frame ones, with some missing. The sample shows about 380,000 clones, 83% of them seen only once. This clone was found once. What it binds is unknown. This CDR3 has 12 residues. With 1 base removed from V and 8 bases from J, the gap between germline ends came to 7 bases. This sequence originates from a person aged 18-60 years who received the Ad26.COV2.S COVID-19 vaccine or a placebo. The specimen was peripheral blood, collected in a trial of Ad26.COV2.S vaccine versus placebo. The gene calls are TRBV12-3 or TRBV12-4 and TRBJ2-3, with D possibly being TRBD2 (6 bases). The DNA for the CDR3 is TGTGCCAGCAGTTTAGGGGGAGGTACGCAGTATTTT. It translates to CASSLGGGTQYF.